The 21 T cell receptor beta chains below were found in one sample sequenced in a study of shared clonotypes between healthy human individuals. The assay was immunoSEQ multiplex PCR, and TCRdb's table has in-frame clones only and misses some. The table lists roughly 1 million clones, approximately 78% of them singletons. The sequencing sample was made of memory CD4+ T cells from PBMCs. The subset is: CD45RA-negative fraction. These receptor sequences come from a man aged 18-30 years in good health. Some clones in this sample may be carry-over from other donors' samples.

The chain employs TRBV7-8 and TRBJ1-2; 7 bases agree with TRBD1. The CDR3 is 15 residues long. Germline trimming cut 8 bases from V and 2 bases from J; bases unmatched to any gene: 11. CDR1 and CDR2 from the germline V gene are SGHVS and FQNEAQ. In DNA, the CDR3 is TGTGCCAGCGGGTATACGGGACAGCCCAACTATGGCTACACCTTC. Translating it yields CASGYTGQPNYGYTF.

The rearrangement links TRBV2 to TRBJ1-5; D not certain. V lost 4 bases and J 3 bases, leaving 13 bases between the germline ends. The CDR3 runs to 15 residues. Germline values: CDR1 SNHLY, CDR2 FYNNEI. CDR3 DNA: TGTGCCAGCAGTGCCCTAGTCGGGGACAATCAGCCCCAGCATTTT. Translated, it gives CASSALVGDNQPQHF.

The gene calls are TRBV28 and TRBJ2-2; 8 bases fit TRBD1. The germline gives CDR1 MDHEN, CDR2 SYDVKM. The CDR3 is made up of 14 amino acids. The ends lost 8 bases at V and 6 bases at J; junction bases unmatched: 8. This chain's CDR3 is CASRRQGAAGELFF. In DNA, the CDR3 is TGTGCCAGCCGGCGCCAGGGGGCTGCCGGGGAGCTGTTTTTT.

This clone appeared many times. The V and J genes are TRBV2 and TRBJ1-2; D remains ambiguous. The CDR3 consists of 15 residues. Looked up from germline, CDR1 is SNHLY and CDR2 is FYNNEI. The germline V and J ends were trimmed by 5 bases and 3 bases, with 16 bases remaining between them. CDR3 sequence reads: CASSMEKGDYYGYTF. The CDR3 DNA is TGTGCCAGCAGTATGGAAAAAGGTGACTACTATGGCTACACCTTC.

This clone was detected only once. V gene TRBV27 combines with J gene TRBJ2-7, with 7 positions matching TRBD1. Looked up from germline, CDR1 is MNHEY and CDR2 is SMNVEV (reference sequence). Losses at the gene ends were 6 bases for V and 5 bases for J; bases not matched to a gene: 7. This CDR3 has 13 residues. CDR3 DNA sequence: TGTGCCAGCAGCGGACAGGTTGGCCACGAGCAGTACTTC. Residues: CASSGQVGHEQYF.

This clone was seen just once. This chain joins TRBV28 and TRBJ2-1, with D perhaps TRBD1 or TRBD2 (5 bases each). The CDR3 is made up of 15 amino acids. In germline, CDR1 is MDHEN, CDR2 SYDVKM. Trimming cost V 3 bases and J 5 bases, with 14 bases left between them. CDR3 sequence (DNA): TGTGCCAGCAGTTTGGCAGGGTCCGGGGACAATGAGCAGTTCTTC. Translating gives CASSLAGSGDNEQFF.

J is TRBJ1-2 and V is TRBV4-3, with 8 nucleotides matching TRBD1. CDR1 and CDR2 from the germline V gene are LGHNA and YSLEER. Losses at the gene ends were 1 base for V and 8 bases for J; bases not matched to a gene: 9. The CDR3 runs 15 residues. In DNA form, the CDR3 reads TGCGCCAGCAGCCAAGGCGACGGACAGGGCCTCGGCTACACCTTC. This gives the protein CASSQGDGQGLGYTF.

Notes on this clone: One junction end disagrees with the germline gene, perhaps due to a read error. The rearrangement links TRBV7-3 to TRBJ1-4; 8 bases match TRBD1. The CDR3 sequence is 14 residues long. Germline lookup yields CDR1 SGHTA and CDR2 FQGTGA. The CDR3 nucleotides are TGTGCCAGCAGCCTAACAGGGGGTGAGGAAAAACTGTTTTTT. Protein: CASSLTGGEEKLFF.

The gene calls are TRBV4-3 and TRBJ2-3; D is unclear. Trimming removed 0 bases at V and 1 base at J, with 5 bases between. Germline V lookup: CDR1 LGHNA, CDR2 YSLEER. This CDR3 region has 14 residues. The CDR3 loop reads CASSQELRTDTQYF. The CDR3 DNA reads as TGCGCCAGCAGCCAAGAATTACGCACAGATACGCAGTATTTT.

The sample holds one count of this clone. The chain links TRBV27 to TRBJ2-5; 7 bases align to TRBD2. This CDR3 is 15 amino acids long. After removal of 6 bases from V and 3 bases from J, the junction contained 10 bases not matched to a gene. CDR1 and CDR2 from the germline V gene are MNHEY and SMNVEV (reference sequence). The CDR3 protein is CASRGGTSAEETQYF. CDR3 in DNA: TGTGCCAGCAGGGGGGGGACTTCCGCCGAAGAGACCCAGTACTTC.

This chain links TRBV5-1 with TRBJ2-5; TRBD2 agrees at 14 bases. In germline, CDR1 is SGHRS, CDR2 YFSETQ. Germline trimming cut 3 bases from V and 1 base from J; bases unmatched to any gene: 2. This CDR3 has 16 residues. As DNA, the CDR3 is TGCGCCAGCAGCTCCGGGACTAGCGGGAGCCAAGAGACCCAGTACTTC. Its protein is CASSSGTSGSQETQYF.

The table lists this clone with a few counts. V gene TRBV4-2 combines with J gene TRBJ2-3; 8 positions match TRBD2. Germline V gives CDR1 LGHNA, CDR2 YNFKEQ. V was clipped by 1 base and J by 3 bases; unmatched bases: 9. The CDR3 is made up of 17 amino acids. The CDR3 loop is CASSQGTGGGKTDTQYF. The CDR3 DNA is TGTGCCAGCAGCCAAGGAACGGGAGGGGGGAAGACAGATACGCAGTATTTT.

This chain joins TRBV6-1 and TRBJ1-3; tentative D call: TRBD1 (5 bases). CDR1 is MNHNS, CDR2 SASEGT, per germline. This CDR3 spans 17 amino acids. The V and J ends lost 4 bases and 0 bases respectively, with 16 bases between them. Here the CDR3 reads CASSGTPGMSSGNTIYF. DNA for the CDR3: TGTGCCAGCAGTGGAACGCCAGGGATGAGCTCTGGAAACACCATATATTTT.

This chain uses TRBV28 with TRBJ1-2, with TRBD1 matching 7 bases. CDR3 length: 13 amino acids. Per the germline V gene, CDR1 is MDHEN and CDR2 is SYDVKM. V shed 6 bases and J 5 bases; nucleotides not matched to a gene: 6. CDR3 coding DNA: TGTGCCAGCAGACCGGGACAGTATTATGGCTACACCTTC. Residues: CASRPGQYYGYTF.

This rearrangement joins TRBV4-1 to TRBJ2-5; D is unclear. Germline CDR1 reads MGHRA; CDR2 reads YSYEKL. The CDR3 has 17 amino acids. Trimming removed 6 bases from V and 5 bases from J, with 25 bases in between. The CDR3 region is CASSPGVQTSRAETQYF. In DNA form, the CDR3 reads TGCGCCAGCAGTCCTGGAGTACAGACGTCTCGGGCGGAGACCCAGTACTTC.

The chain carries TRBV30 and TRBJ2-4; no clear D. The CDR3 length is 11 residues. V lost 5 bases and J lost 7, with 9 bases in between. Looked up from germline, CDR1 is GTSNPN and CDR2 is SVGIG (reference sequence). The CDR3 DNA is TGTGCCTGGGGGTTGGGGAACATTCAGTACTTC. Amino acids: CAWGLGNIQYF.

The chain recombines TRBV6-9 with TRBJ2-6; D assignment may be TRBD1 or TRBD2 (5 bases each). The CDR3 spans 17 residues. Trimming cost V 5 bases and J 5 bases, with 19 bases left between them. Per the germline V gene, CDR1 is MNHGY and CDR2 is SVAAGI. This chain's CDR3 is CASSGLGRQSRANVLTF. CDR3 in DNA: TGTGCCAGCAGTGGATTGGGACGACAAAGTCGGGCCAACGTCCTGACTTTC.

The chain recombines TRBV6-1 with TRBJ2-7; D may be TRBD1 or TRBD2 (5 bases each). The V gene lost 7 bases and the J gene lost 2 bases, with 18 bases spanning the gap. Germline V gene data show CDR1 as MNHNS and CDR2 as SASEGT. The CDR3 totals 15 residues. CDR3 loop: CASTRDPQGTYEQYF. CDR3 coding DNA: TGTGCCAGCACCCGGGACCCTCAAGGCACCTACGAGCAGTACTTC.

This clone was counted once. The chain employs TRBV7-2 and TRBJ1-5; no reliable D call. V lost 1 base and J 4 bases, leaving 5 bases between the germline ends. CDR1 and CDR2 from the germline V gene are SGHTA and FQGNSA. The CDR3 is 13 residues long. The CDR3, as DNA: TGTGCCAGCAGCTTAGAGCGGAATCAGCCCCAGCATTTT. It is translated as CASSLERNQPQHF. The full variable domain, in which reference TRBV7-2 and TRBJ1-5 provide the parts outside the CDR3, is GAGVSQSPSNKVTEKGKDVELRCDPISGHTALYWYRQSLGQGLEFLIYFQGNSAPDKSGLPSDRFSAERTGGSVSTLTIQRTQQEDSAVYLCASSLERNQPQHFGDGTRLSIL.

The rearrangement uses TRBV10-3 and TRBJ2-6, with D unclear. Germline V gene data show CDR1 as ENHRY and CDR2 as SYGVKD. This CDR3 is 17 amino acids long. V lost 0 bases, J lost 2 bases, and 11 bases lay in between. The DNA for the CDR3 is TGTGCCATCAGTGAGTCGGGTGGTAGGGCTGGGGCCAACGTCCTGACTTTC. This codes for CAISESGGRAGANVLTF.

This chain connects TRBV18 to TRBJ2-5; 7 nucleotides agree with TRBD1. Germline CDR1 KGHSH, CDR2 LQKENI. The CDR3 is 13 residues long. With 4 bases clipped from V and 3 bases from J, the junction kept 2 bases outside the gene matches. CDR3 DNA sequence: TGTGCCAGCTCACTGGGGACAGAAGAGACCCAGTACTTC. As protein: CASSLGTEETQYF.